This T cell receptor beta chain was captured by sequencing in a study of chemoradiotherapy in HPV16-positive cancers. Notes on the study in general: Only two HPV16-positive patients supplied the functional HPV-specificity definition.

Turning to this clone: Its matching antigen is unknown.

The assay was immunoSEQ multiplex PCR, and TCRdb's table has in-frame clones only and misses some. Here the sample spans some 34,000 clones, around 87% being singletons. Sequenced here: blood, sampled from a patient who underwent chemoradiotherapy. The TCR sequence derives from a human donor with HPV-associated anogenital cancer.

Here the CDR3 DNA reads TGCGCCAGCAGCTTGGGCCGGGACAGCCAAGAGACCCAGTACTTC. This gives the protein CASSLGRDSQETQYF. The chain couples TRBV5-1 to TRBJ2-5, with TRBD1 identical over 7 bases. Per the germline V gene, CDR1 is SGHRS and CDR2 is YFSETQ. The CDR3 loop spans 15 amino acids. The trim removed 0 bases at V and 1 base at J, leaving 3 bases unmatched.